This T cell receptor beta chain derives from a study of regulatory T cells in long-lasting Graves disease. Study-wide background: Under 3 months of antithyroid drugs had been taken by newly diagnosed Graves' patients.

Time point reported: newly diagnosed GD, antithyroid drugs for less than 3 months. With RNA extracted from PBMCs as input, the TCR library was made. Researchers made TCR beta libraries by using iRepertoire HTBI primers and running Arm-PCR on CDR3 regions. TCRdb re-derived calls from the multiplex PCR reads in MiXCR, one entry per CDR3 protein. The data hold a few hundred thousand distinct CDR3 sequences, with more than 15% observed a single time. This clonotype was recorded at least ten times. The V end lost 8 bases, the J end lost 5 bases, and 14 bases lay between the germline ends. The germline V gene encodes CDR1 SNHLY and CDR2 FYNNEI. The length of the CDR3 is 13 residues. In addition, the sample was reused for a study of T cells in Graves' hyperthyroidism and ophthalmopathy. Per that paper: From stable hyperthyroidism, ophthalmopathy was separated by a 13 V-J model.

Sequences were derived from peripheral blood mononuclear cells (PBMCs), sampled at new diagnosis, from a patient treated with antithyroid drugs. The receptor was derived from a woman in her twenties or thirties with Graves disease. The chain links TRBV2 to TRBJ2-3; D assignment may be TRBD1 or TRBD2 (5 bases each). This chain's CDR3 is CASPGGTGDTQYF. For the CDR3, the DNA is TGTGCCAGCCCTGGTGGGACGGGAGATACGCAGTATTTT. The entire variable domain, with the rest obtained from reference TRBV2 and TRBJ2-3, is as follows: EPEVTQTPSHQVTQMGQEVILRCVPISNHLYFYWYRQILGQKVEFLVSFYNNEISEKSEIFDDQFSVERPDGSNFTLKIRSTKLEDSAMYFCASPGGTGDTQYFGPGTRLTVL.